The clone carrying this TCR beta chain was counted ten times or more. Its antigen is unidentified. The sample comes from a study of regulatory T cells in long-lasting Graves disease. Overall study findings and caveats: Patients with persistent disease shared fewer than 3,500 public clonotypes, outpacing the roughly 950 shared by new patients.

Combining iRepertoire HTBI primers with Arm-PCR of CDR3 regions, the authors built TCR beta libraries. TCRdb re-derived calls from the multiplex PCR reads in MiXCR, one entry per CDR3 protein. The profile shows a few hundred thousand distinct CDR3 sequences, more than 15% of them singletons. The CDR3 extends over 15 amino acids. V lost 5 bases, J lost 1 base, and 14 bases lay in between. Germline CDR1 and CDR2: MNHEY and SVGEGT. As for time point: newly diagnosed GD, antithyroid drugs for less than 3 months. The authors made the TCR library using RNA they extracted from PBMCs. The sample was also reused in another study, on T cells in Graves' hyperthyroidism and ophthalmopathy. According to that study: Diagnoses were established using clinical symptoms, serum thyroxine and TRAb, thyroid ultrasound and orbital computed tomography.

The source of this sequence is a woman in her thirties with Graves disease. This specimen consisted of peripheral blood mononuclear cells (PBMCs), obtained at new diagnosis, from a patient treated with antithyroid drugs. The chain employs TRBV6-2 or TRBV6-3 and TRBJ1-1; D might be TRBD1 (6 bases). The CDR3 loop reads CASSPPGHRNTEAFF. The CDR3 nucleotides read TGTGCCAGCAGTCCACCGGGACACAGGAACACTGAAGCTTTCTTT.